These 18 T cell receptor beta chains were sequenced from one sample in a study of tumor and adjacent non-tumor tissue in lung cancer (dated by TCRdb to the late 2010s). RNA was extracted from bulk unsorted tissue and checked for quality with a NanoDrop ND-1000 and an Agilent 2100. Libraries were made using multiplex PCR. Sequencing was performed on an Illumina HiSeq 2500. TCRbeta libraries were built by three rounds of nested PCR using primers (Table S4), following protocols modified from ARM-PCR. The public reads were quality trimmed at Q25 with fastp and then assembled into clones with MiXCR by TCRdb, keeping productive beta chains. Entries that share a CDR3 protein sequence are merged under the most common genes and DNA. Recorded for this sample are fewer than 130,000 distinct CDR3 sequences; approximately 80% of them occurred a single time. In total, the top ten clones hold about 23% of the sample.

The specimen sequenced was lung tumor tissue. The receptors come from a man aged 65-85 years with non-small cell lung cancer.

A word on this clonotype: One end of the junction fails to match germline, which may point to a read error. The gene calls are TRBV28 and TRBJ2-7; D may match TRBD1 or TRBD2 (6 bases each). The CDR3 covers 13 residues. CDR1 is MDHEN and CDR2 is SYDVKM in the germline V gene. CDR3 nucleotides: TGTGCCAGCAGTTTCAGAGGGGGGTACCAGCAGTGCTTC. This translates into CASSFRGGYQQCF. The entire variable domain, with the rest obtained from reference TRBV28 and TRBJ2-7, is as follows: DVKVTQSSRYLVKRTGEKVFLECVQDMDHENMFWYRQDPGLGLRLIYFSYDVKMKEKGDIPEGYSVSREKKERFSLILESASTNQTSMYLCASSFRGGYQQCFGPGTRLTVT.

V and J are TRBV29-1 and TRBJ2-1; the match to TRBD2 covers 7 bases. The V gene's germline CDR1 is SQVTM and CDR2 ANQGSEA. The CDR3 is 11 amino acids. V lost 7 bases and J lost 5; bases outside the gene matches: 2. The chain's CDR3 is CSGGLNNEQFF. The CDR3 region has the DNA TGCAGCGGGGGACTAAACAATGAGCAGTTCTTC.

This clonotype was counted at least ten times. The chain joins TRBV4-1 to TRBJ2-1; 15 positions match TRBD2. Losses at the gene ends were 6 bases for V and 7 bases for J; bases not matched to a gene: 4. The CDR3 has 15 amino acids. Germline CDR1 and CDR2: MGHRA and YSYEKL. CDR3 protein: CASRWTSGGANEQFF. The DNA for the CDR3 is TGCGCCAGCAGATGGACTAGCGGGGGGGCAAATGAGCAGTTCTTC.

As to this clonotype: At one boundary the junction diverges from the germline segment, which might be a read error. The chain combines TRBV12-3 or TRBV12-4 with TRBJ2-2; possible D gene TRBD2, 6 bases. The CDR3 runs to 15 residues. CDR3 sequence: CASSFTGTVTEELFF. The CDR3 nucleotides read TGTGCCAGCAGTTTTACGGGGACTGTCACCGAGGAGCTGTTTTTT.

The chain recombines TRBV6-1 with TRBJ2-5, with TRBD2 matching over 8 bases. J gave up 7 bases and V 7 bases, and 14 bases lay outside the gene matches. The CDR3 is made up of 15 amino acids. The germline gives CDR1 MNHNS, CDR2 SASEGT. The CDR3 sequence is CASIGGSGVGVTQYF. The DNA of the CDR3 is TGTGCCAGCATAGGAGGTAGCGGGGTAGGAGTGACCCAGTACTTC.

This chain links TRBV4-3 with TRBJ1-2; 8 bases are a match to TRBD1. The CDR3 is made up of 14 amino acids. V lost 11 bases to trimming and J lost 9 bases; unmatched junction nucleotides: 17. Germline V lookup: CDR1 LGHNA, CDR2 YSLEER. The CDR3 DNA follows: TGCGCCTTCAGCCAAGAGCTCGGGACAGGACGCTACACCTTC. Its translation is CAFSQELGTGRYTF.

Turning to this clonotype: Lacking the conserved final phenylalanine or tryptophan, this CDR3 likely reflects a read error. DNA of the CDR3: TGTACCAGCAGCTTAGGTAGCGGGGCCTACGAGCAGTACATC. Encoded protein: CTSSLGSGAYEQYI. The chain recombines TRBV11-2 with TRBJ2-7, with 8 bases identical to TRBD2. Germline CDR1 reads SGHAT; CDR2 reads FQNNGV. This CDR3 has 14 residues.

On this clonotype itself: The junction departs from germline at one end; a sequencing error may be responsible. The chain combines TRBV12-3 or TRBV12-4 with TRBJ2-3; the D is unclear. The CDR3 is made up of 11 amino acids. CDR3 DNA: TGTGATAGCAGTTTCGGAGAAACGCAGTTTTTT. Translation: CDSSFGETQFF.

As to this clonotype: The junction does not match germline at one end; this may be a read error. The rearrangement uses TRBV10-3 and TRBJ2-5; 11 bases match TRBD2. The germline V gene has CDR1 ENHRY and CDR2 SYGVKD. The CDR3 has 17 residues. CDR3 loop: CVISGRTSGYSSETKYF. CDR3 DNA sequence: TGTGTCATCAGTGGGAGGACTAGCGGGTATTCTTCGGAGACCAAGTACTTC.

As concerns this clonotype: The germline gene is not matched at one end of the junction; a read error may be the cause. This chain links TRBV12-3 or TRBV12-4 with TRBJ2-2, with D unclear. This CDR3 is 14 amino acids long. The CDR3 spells CAISYRPNTEELFF. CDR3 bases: TGTGCTATCAGTTACCGACCGAACACCGAGGAGCTGTTTTTT.

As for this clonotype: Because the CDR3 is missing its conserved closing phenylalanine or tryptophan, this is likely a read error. CDR3 residues: CSAVGRGTNNEQFL. The CDR3 DNA sequence: TGCAGCGCTGTGGGGAGGGGCACAAACAACGAGCAGTTCCTA. J is TRBJ2-1 and V is TRBV29-1; TRBD2 matches 7 bases. Germline-derived CDR1 and CDR2 are SQVTM and ANQGSEA. The CDR3 runs to 14 residues.

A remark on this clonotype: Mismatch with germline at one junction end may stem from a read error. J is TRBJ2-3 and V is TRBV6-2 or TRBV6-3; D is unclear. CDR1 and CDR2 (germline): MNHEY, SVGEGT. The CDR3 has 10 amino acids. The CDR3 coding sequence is TGTGGCAGCGACGCGGATACGCGGTATTTT. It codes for CGSDADTRYF.

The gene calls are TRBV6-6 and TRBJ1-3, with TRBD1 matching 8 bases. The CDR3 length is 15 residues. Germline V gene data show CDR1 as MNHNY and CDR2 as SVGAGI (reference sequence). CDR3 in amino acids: CAISYPGRGQFTIYF. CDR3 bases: TGTGCTATCAGTTACCCAGGCAGGGGGCAATTCACCATATATTTT.

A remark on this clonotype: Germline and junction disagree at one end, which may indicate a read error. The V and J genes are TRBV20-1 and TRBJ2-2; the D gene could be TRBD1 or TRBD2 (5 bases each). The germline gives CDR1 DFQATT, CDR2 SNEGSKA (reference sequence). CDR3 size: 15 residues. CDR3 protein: CIAPREGRVTGKLFF. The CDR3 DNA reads TGCATTGCTCCCCGTGAGGGGCGGGTCACCGGGAAGCTGTTTTTT.

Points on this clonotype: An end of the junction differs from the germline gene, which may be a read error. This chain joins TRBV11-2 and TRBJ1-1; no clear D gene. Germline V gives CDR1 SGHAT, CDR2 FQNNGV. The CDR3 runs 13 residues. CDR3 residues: CTSSYEGDTEAFF. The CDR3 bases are TGTACCAGCAGCTACGAGGGTGACACTGAAGCTTTCTTT.

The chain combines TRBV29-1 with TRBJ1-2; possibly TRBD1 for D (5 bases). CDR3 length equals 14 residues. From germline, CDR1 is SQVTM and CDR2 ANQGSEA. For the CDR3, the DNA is TGCATCGCAGAGAGAGGGGAGGCTAACTATGGCTACACCTTC. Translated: CIAERGEANYGYTF.

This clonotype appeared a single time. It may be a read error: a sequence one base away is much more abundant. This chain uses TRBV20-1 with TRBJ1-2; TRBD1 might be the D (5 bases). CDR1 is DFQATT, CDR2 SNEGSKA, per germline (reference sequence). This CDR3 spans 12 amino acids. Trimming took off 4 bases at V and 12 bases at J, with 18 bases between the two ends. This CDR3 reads CSAIDEGTANTF. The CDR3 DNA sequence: TGCAGTGCTATAGATGAGGGGACCGCCAACACCTTC.

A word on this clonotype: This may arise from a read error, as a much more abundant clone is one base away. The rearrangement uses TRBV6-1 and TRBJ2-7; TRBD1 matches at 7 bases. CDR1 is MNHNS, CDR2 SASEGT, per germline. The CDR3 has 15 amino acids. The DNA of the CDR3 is TGTGCCAGCGGTGATCTCGGGACAGCGACCTACAAGCAGTACTTC. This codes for CASGDLGTATYKQYF.